The 31 T cell receptor beta chains given below trace back to one sample, sequenced in a study of cytotoxic CD8 clonotypes in ibrutinib-treated CLL. TCRdb keeps only in-frame clones here, not all; method: immunoSEQ multiplex PCR. The repertoire includes around 160,000 clones, approximately 91% of them detected once, and about 3% sits in the top ten. Sequenced here: PBMCs, sampled at disease progression, from a patient treated with ibrutinib. These receptors were taken from a human donor with chronic lymphocytic leukemia.

The chain joins TRBV28 to TRBJ2-7, with D possibly being TRBD1 (6 bases). The length of the CDR3 is 13 residues. The V gene lost 5 bases and the J gene lost 3 bases, with 11 bases spanning the gap. Looked up from germline, CDR1 is MDHEN and CDR2 is SYDVKM. CDR3 loop: CASSRGGRYEQYF. For the CDR3, the DNA is TGTGCCAGCAGTCGAGGGGGACGCTACGAGCAGTACTTC.

This clone was detected once. CDR3 amino acids: CASSVGFGGTYEQYF. CDR3 DNA sequence: TGTGCCAGCAGCGTAGGTTTCGGGGGAACCTACGAGCAGTACTTC. The rearrangement links TRBV9 to TRBJ2-7; tentatively, D is TRBD2 (6 bases). This CDR3 region has 15 residues. V dropped 0 bases and J dropped 2 bases, with 12 bases sitting between them. The germline CDR1 and CDR2 sequences are SGDLS and YYNGEE.

V and J are TRBV4-2 and TRBJ2-4; TRBD1 might be the D (5 bases). Germline assignment: CDR1 LGHNA and CDR2 YNFKEQ. Trimming removed 0 bases from V and 0 bases from J, with 9 bases in between. This CDR3 comprises 16 residues. The CDR3 DNA follows: TGTGCCAGCAGCCAAGATAAGGGGATAGCCAAAAACATTCAGTACTTC. Protein sequence: CASSQDKGIAKNIQYF.

The chain combines TRBV6-5 with TRBJ2-1; 7 nucleotides line up with TRBD2. Germline V gene sequence: CDR1 MNHEY, CDR2 SVGAGI. CDR3 length: 16 residues. The ends lost 4 bases at V and 0 bases at J; junction bases unmatched: 6. The CDR3 DNA reads TGTGCCAGCAGTTCCGATAGCGGGTACTCCTACAATGAGCAGTTCTTC. Translating gives CASSSDSGYSYNEQFF.

The rearrangement links TRBV6-1 to TRBJ2-2, with TRBD1 matching 7 bases. The V segment lost 6 bases and the J segment 6 bases; nucleotides outside the gene matches: 7. The CDR3 sequence is 14 residues long. CDR1 is MNHNS, CDR2 SASEGT, per germline. The CDR3 region has the DNA TGTGCCAGCAGGAGGACAGGATTCGCCGGGGAGCTGTTTTTT. Translation: CASRRTGFAGELFF.

The chain employs TRBV11-3 and TRBJ2-1; 9 bases line up with TRBD2. The trim removed 8 bases at V and 4 bases at J, leaving 3 bases unmatched. Germline values: CDR1 SGHNT, CDR2 YENEEA. The CDR3 sequence is 13 residues long. The CDR3 region has the DNA TGTGCCAGCCAGGCGGGAGGGTACAATGAGCAGTTCTTC. Translated: CASQAGGYNEQFF.

This chain links TRBV7-9 with TRBJ1-1; no definite D call. Trimming shortened V by 5 bases and J by 0 bases, and 10 bases separated the two germline ends. This CDR3 region has 14 residues. Germline loops: CDR1 SEHNR, CDR2 FQNEAQ (reference sequence). CDR3 in amino acids: CASSGRNLNTEAFF. CDR3 DNA sequence: TGTGCCAGCAGCGGACGTAACTTGAACACTGAAGCTTTCTTT.

This chain uses TRBV10-1 with TRBJ2-5; TRBD2 matches at 9 bases. CDR3 length: 13 amino acids. The germline V gene encodes CDR1 WNHNN and CDR2 SYGVQD (reference sequence). The V gene end was trimmed by 6 bases and the J gene end by 5 bases; junction bases not matched to a gene: 4. The CDR3 bases are TGCGCCAGCAGGAGGACTAGCGAGGAGACCCAGTACTTC. Its translation is CASRRTSEETQYF.

The chain joins TRBV7-9 to TRBJ2-4, with a possible D match to TRBD1 (5 bases). The CDR3 is 16 residues long. Germline assignment: CDR1 SEHNR and CDR2 FQNEAQ (reference sequence). V was clipped by 1 base and J by 1 base, with 11 bases between them. CDR3 loop: CASSLGPGNAKNIQYF. The CDR3 DNA sequence: TGTGCCAGCAGCTTAGGGCCAGGGAACGCCAAAAACATTCAGTACTTC.

The rearrangement uses TRBV18 and TRBJ2-5; the D gene is possibly TRBD1 (6 bases). The CDR3 length is 15 residues. Per germline, CDR1 KGHSH and CDR2 LQKENI. Deletions cut 4 bases from V and 3 bases from J, with 15 bases between. CDR3 sequence reads: CASSRNQGSKETQYF. CDR3 bases: TGTGCCAGCTCACGGAATCAGGGGTCGAAAGAGACCCAGTACTTC.

The J gene is TRBJ1-4, the V gene TRBV6-5; D remains unclear. Trimming took 2 bases from V and 7 from J, leaving 17 bases between them. The germline gives CDR1 MNHEY, CDR2 SVGAGI. CDR3 size: 16 residues. The CDR3 here is CASSYISVRGAEKLFF. CDR3 DNA sequence: TGTGCCAGCAGTTACATTTCGGTCCGGGGAGCTGAAAAACTGTTTTTT.

The gene calls are TRBV6-5 and TRBJ2-6; D is undetermined. The CDR3 extends over 14 amino acids. Trimming stripped 2 bases from V and 0 bases from J, with 2 bases between. The V gene's germline CDR1 is MNHEY and CDR2 SVGAGI. This CDR3 reads CASSYSSGANVLTF. As DNA, the CDR3 is TGTGCCAGCAGTTACAGCTCTGGGGCCAACGTCCTGACTTTC.

This rearrangement joins TRBV30 to TRBJ1-2, with D possibly being TRBD1 (5 bases). There are 13 residues in the CDR3. Trimming cost V 4 bases and J 4 bases, with 13 bases left between them. CDR1 is GTSNPN and CDR2 is SVGIG in the germline V gene (reference sequence). The CDR3 is CAWTRRDGYGYTF. In nucleotides, the CDR3 is TGTGCCTGGACCCGCCGGGACGGCTATGGCTACACCTTC.

The V call is TRBV4-1, the J call TRBJ1-1; D unresolved. The CDR3 loop spans 14 amino acids. Trimming took off 0 bases at V and 3 bases at J, with 8 bases between the two ends. CDR1 MGHRA and CDR2 YSYEKL come from the germline V gene. CDR3 loop: CASSQEGYYTEAFF. The CDR3, as DNA: TGCGCCAGCAGCCAAGAGGGGTACTACACTGAAGCTTTCTTT.

In DNA, the CDR3 is TGTGCCAGCTCACCACCCTCGACAGCAACTAATGAAAAACTGTTTTTT. Encoded protein: CASSPPSTATNEKLFF. The chain is built from TRBV18 and TRBJ1-4; tentatively, D is TRBD1 (5 bases). The CDR3 is 16 residues long. V was clipped by 0 bases and J by 0 bases, with 8 bases between them. In germline, CDR1 is KGHSH, CDR2 LQKENI.

This clone has just a few counts. The chain is built from TRBV9 and TRBJ1-2, with TRBD1 matching 8 bases. The J segment lost 7 bases and the V segment lost 3 bases, leaving 11 bases of the junction unmatched. The V gene's germline CDR1 is SGDLS and CDR2 YYNGEE. The CDR3 sequence is 15 residues long. The DNA for the CDR3 is TGTGCCAGCAGCGCCCAGGACAGGGTCGTACGTGGCTACACCTTC. This sequence encodes CASSAQDRVVRGYTF.

This rearrangement joins TRBV18 to TRBJ2-3, with a weak D call TRBD2 (5 bases). CDR1 is KGHSH and CDR2 is LQKENI in the germline V gene. V lost 2 bases and J 6 bases, leaving 12 bases between the germline ends. The CDR3 spans 14 residues. CDR3 in DNA: TGTGCCAGCTCACCAGTCCTAGCAGCCGATACGCAGTATTTT. It translates to CASSPVLAADTQYF.

DNA of the CDR3: TGCGCCAGCAGCACCGACAGGGCGTCTAATGAAAAACTGTTTTTT. It specifies CASSTDRASNEKLFF. The J gene is TRBJ1-4, the V gene TRBV5-1, with 7 positions matching TRBD1. The CDR3 has 15 amino acids. J lost 3 bases, V lost 4 bases, and 6 bases had no gene match. CDR1 and CDR2 (germline): SGHRS, YFSETQ.

The gene calls are TRBV6-6 and TRBJ1-2; D remains ambiguous. CDR1 MNHNY and CDR2 SVGAGI come from the germline V gene (reference sequence). Trimming took off 6 bases at V and 3 bases at J, with 14 bases between the two ends. This CDR3 is 14 amino acids long. CDR3 sequence reads: CASSPNAEHYGYTF. DNA of the CDR3: TGTGCCAGCAGCCCTAATGCGGAGCACTATGGCTACACCTTC.

Written as DNA, the CDR3 is TGTGCCAGCAGTTACTGGGGGGGGATGAACACTGAAGCTTTCTTT. It codes for CASSYWGGMNTEAFF. This chain connects TRBV6-5 to TRBJ1-1; D possibly corresponds to TRBD1 (5 bases). The V and J ends lost 1 base and 0 bases respectively, with 9 bases between them. The CDR3 is 15 residues long. Germline CDR1 MNHEY, CDR2 SVGAGI.

The chain has TRBV30 and TRBJ2-1; 7 bases fit TRBD1. The germline V gene encodes CDR1 GTSNPN and CDR2 SVGIG (reference sequence). Losses at the gene ends were 4 bases for V and 4 bases for J; bases not matched to a gene: 7. This CDR3 spans 14 amino acids. Written as DNA, the CDR3 is TGTGCCTGGAATGAAAGGGACAGATACAATGAGCAGTTCTTC. Encoded protein: CAWNERDRYNEQFF.

This clone was recorded a few times. CDR3 nucleotide sequence: TGTGCCAGCAGCCAAGCCCGACTAGCGGGAGGGGTCACAGATACGCAGTATTTT. It codes for CASSQARLAGGVTDTQYF. This sequence joins TRBV4-2 and TRBJ2-3; TRBD2 agrees at 14 bases. Per the germline V gene, CDR1 is LGHNA and CDR2 is YNFKEQ. V trimming: 1 base; J trimming: 2 bases; junction bases outside the gene matches: 5. The CDR3 is 18 residues long.

This clone was seen once. The chain recombines TRBV5-1 with TRBJ2-1; no clear D gene. This CDR3 comprises 13 residues. Germline lookup yields CDR1 SGHRS and CDR2 YFSETQ. V lost 2 bases and J lost 6, with 9 bases in between. The CDR3 loop reads CASSFAGINEQFF. In nucleotides, the CDR3 is TGCGCCAGCAGCTTTGCTGGGATCAATGAGCAGTTCTTC.

This clone was seen only once. The chain is built from TRBV9 and TRBJ2-7, with unresolved D. The CDR3 covers 14 residues. CDR1 and CDR2 from the germline V gene are SGDLS and YYNGEE. Trimming took 0 bases from V and 3 from J, leaving 10 bases between them. The CDR3 bases are TGTGCCAGCAGCGTAGGGGCCGGAGACTACGAGCAGTACTTC. Its translation: CASSVGAGDYEQYF.

The rearrangement joins TRBV29-1 to TRBJ2-1; 8 bases line up with TRBD1. This CDR3 contains 18 residues. Trimming took 7 bases from V and 2 from J; bases not matched to a gene: 19. Looked up from germline, CDR1 is SQVTM and CDR2 is ANQGSEA. This CDR3 is CSASGQAGTGGPYNEQFF. The CDR3 bases are TGCAGCGCCTCGGGACAGGCCGGTACGGGTGGCCCCTACAATGAGCAGTTCTTC.

This clone has only one observation. V gene TRBV2 combines with J gene TRBJ2-4; no clear D gene. Trimming shortened V by 4 bases and J by 1 base, and 17 bases separated the two germline ends. The germline V gene has CDR1 SNHLY and CDR2 FYNNEI. The CDR3 loop spans 17 amino acids. CDR3 residues: CASSVGPSPRAKNIQYF. The CDR3 DNA reads as TGTGCCAGCAGTGTTGGGCCCTCCCCGAGGGCCAAAAACATTCAGTACTTC. Drawing the rest from reference TRBV2 and TRBJ2-4, the complete variable domain is EPEVTQTPSHQVTQMGQEVILRCVPISNHLYFYWYRQILGQKVEFLVSFYNNEISEKSEIFDDQFSVERPDGSNFTLKIRSTKLEDSAMYFCASSVGPSPRAKNIQYFGAGTRLSVL.

The chain recombines TRBV6-6 with TRBJ2-1, with D perhaps being TRBD1 or TRBD2 (8 bases each). The CDR3 has 14 residues. Germline lookup yields CDR1 MNHNY and CDR2 SVGAGI (reference sequence). V lost 10 bases and J 15 bases, leaving 28 bases between the germline ends. The DNA for the CDR3 is TGTGCCACCCTACTACCACAGGGGGGGACTAGTCCGTTCTTC. This sequence encodes CATLLPQGGTSPFF.

The V gene is TRBV6-5, the J gene TRBJ1-2; D is unclear. The CDR3 extends over 12 amino acids. Trimming took 6 bases from V and 6 from J, leaving 11 bases between them. CDR1 is MNHEY, CDR2 SVGAGI, per germline. In DNA form, the CDR3 reads TGTGCCAGCAGCCACTCGCGGGATGGCTACACCTTC. Its protein product is CASSHSRDGYTF.

CDR3 amino acids: CASSYSRAGSYEQYF. CDR3 DNA sequence: TGTGCCAGCAGTTACTCTAGGGCGGGATCCTACGAGCAGTACTTC. This chain joins TRBV6-5 and TRBJ2-7; D is possibly TRBD2 (6 bases). This CDR3 has 15 amino acids. V was shortened by 0 bases and J by 1 base, with 10 bases between the two germline ends. Germline-derived CDR1 and CDR2 are MNHEY and SVGAGI.

This chain links TRBV28 with TRBJ1-5; a possible D gene is TRBD1 (6 bases). The V end was cut by 5 bases, the J end by 5 bases, with 16 bases between. The CDR3 is made up of 15 amino acids. Germline CDR1 reads MDHEN; CDR2 reads SYDVKM. The CDR3 region has the DNA TGTGCCAGCAGTACGGCTGGGGGCGCGGATCAGCCCCAGCATTTT. Protein product: CASSTAGGADQPQHF.

The genes are TRBV29-1 and TRBJ1-2; weak D call: TRBD1 (6 bases). The CDR3 consists of 13 residues. The V gene's germline CDR1 is SQVTM and CDR2 ANQGSEA. Deletions cut 8 bases from V and 6 bases from J, with 19 bases between. The CDR3 spells CSYPSGEANGYTF. The CDR3 DNA is TGCAGCTATCCCTCAGGGGAAGCTAATGGCTACACCTTC.